The T cell receptor (beta chain) described here comes from a study of regulatory T cells in long-lasting Graves disease. Study-wide context: Patients newly diagnosed with Graves' had been on antithyroid drugs for under 3 months.

Arm-PCR with iRepertoire HTBI primers amplified the CDR3 regions for these TCR beta libraries. Each CDR3 protein gets one entry after TCRdb re-called the multiplex PCR reads with MiXCR. The data contain approximately 360,000 distinct CDR3 sequences, about 12% of them seen just once; the ten biggest clones take up around 18%. The V gene end was trimmed by 4 bases and the J gene end by 2 bases; junction bases not matched to a gene: 10. This CDR3 is built from 16 residues. Germline V lookup: CDR1 SGHRS, CDR2 YFSETQ. As for time point: newly diagnosed GD, antithyroid drugs for less than 3 months. Generation of the TCR library employed RNA extracted from PBMCs. The table lists this clonotype with many counts. Separately, the same data were catalogued under a study of T cells in Graves' hyperthyroidism and ophthalmopathy. That source notes: Clinical symptoms, serum thyroxine and TRAb, thyroid ultrasound and orbital computed tomography were used for the diagnoses.

The TCR originated in a woman younger than 35 with Graves disease. Sample: peripheral blood mononuclear cells (PBMCs), taken at new diagnosis, from a patient treated with antithyroid drugs. The rearrangement joins TRBV5-1 to TRBJ2-5; 8 bases match TRBD1. In DNA, the CDR3 is TGCGCCAGCAGCGCTGACGGCAGGGGGCCTCAAGAGACCCAGTACTTC. Amino acid sequence: CASSADGRGPQETQYF.